Listed below are T cell receptor beta chains from one sample, sequenced in a study of cytomegalovirus exposure and HLA in healthy donors. The assay was immunoSEQ multiplex PCR, and TCRdb's table has in-frame clones only and misses some. The table shows 300,000 to 400,000 clones, with roughly 87% occurring only once. The sequenced sample was PBMCs. Receptors were obtained from a man aged 30 to 45 in good health and CMV-seronegative. The CDR3 runs from the conserved cysteine through the conserved F or W. Fields, in order: clone size, D gene, V gene, J gene, CDR3 DNA, CDR3 protein. The D gene is left open where the match is weak. Part of the rows lack a size; the others show once, few, many or a class for expanded clones.

>NA|NA|TRBV5-4|TRBJ1-2
TGTGCCAGCAGCTTAAGAACAGGGAACTATGGCTACACCTTC
CASSLRTGNYGYTF
>NA|TRBD1|TRBV29-1|TRBJ1-6
TGCAGCGTCCAACAGGGGGCAAATTCACCCCTCCACTTT
CSVQQGANSPLHF
>NA|TRBD1|TRBV19|TRBJ2-2
TGTGCCAGTAGCCACCGGGACAGGGGAACCGGGGAGCTGTTTTTT
CASSHRDRGTGELFF
>NA|NA|TRBV5-4|TRBJ2-1
TGTGCCAGCAGCTTGACAGGATTTTCCTACAATGAGCAGTTCTTC
CASSLTGFSYNEQFF
>NA|NA|TRBV7-9|TRBJ1-6
TGTGCCAGCAGCTTAGGGGGAGGGGATAATTCACCCCTCCACTTT
CASSLGGGDNSPLHF
>NA|TRBD1|TRBV6-1|TRBJ2-1
TGTGCAATCTGGACAGGTAGCTACAATGAGCAGTTCTTC
CAIWTGSYNEQFF
>NA|NA|TRBV28|TRBJ1-2
TGTGCCAGCAGCAAGAGAAACTATGGCTACACCTTC
CASSKRNYGYTF
>NA|NA|TRBV5-1|TRBJ2-7
TGCGCCAGCCACGGGGTGGAACGCTACGAGCAGTACTTC
CASHGVERYEQYF
>NA|NA|TRBV4-1|TRBJ2-7
TGCGCCAGCAGCCAACTCCCTCCCACTAACGGGGCCTACGAGCAGTACTTC
CASSQLPPTNGAYEQYF
>NA|NA|TRBV2|TRBJ2-5
TGTGCCAGCAGTGAACCCGGGACCCAGTACTTC
CASSEPGTQYF
>NA|NA|TRBV5-1|TRBJ2-4
TGCGCCAGCAGCTCGACAGGATGGGGGTTGGAGTACTTC
CASSSTGWGLEYF
>NA|NA|TRBV5-1|TRBJ1-1
TGCGCCAGCAGTAGGGAGGTGAACACTGAAGCTTTCTTT
CASSREVNTEAFF
>NA|NA|TRBV11-2|TRBJ2-7
TGTGCCAGCAGCTTATTACAGGTAGGCTACGAGCAGTACTTC
CASSLLQVGYEQYF
>once|TRBD1|TRBV18|TRBJ1-2
TGTGCCAGCTCACTAACGGGACAGGCCTATGGCTACACCTTC
CASSLTGQAYGYTF
>NA|NA|TRBV2|TRBJ2-5
TGTGCCAGCAGTTGGTTAGCGTTAGGGGAGACCCAGTACTTC
CASSWLALGETQYF
>NA|TRBD1|TRBV5-5|TRBJ2-7
TGTGCCAGCAGCCCTGGACAGGGGAGGGCCTACGAGCAGTACTTC
CASSPGQGRAYEQYF
>NA|TRBD1|TRBV6-1|TRBJ1-2
TGTGCCAGCAGTACTATCGACAGGGGAGATGGCTACACCTTC
CASSTIDRGDGYTF
>NA|NA|TRBV6-1|TRBJ2-2
TGTGCCAGCAGTGAACCGGGGAGAGGGCTGTTTTTT
CASSEPGRGLFF
>once|TRBD2|TRBV19|TRBJ2-2
TGTGCCAGTAGTACTCTCGGGACTACGAACACCGGGGAGCTGTTTTTT
CASSTLGTTNTGELFF
>NA|TRBD1|TRBV10-1|TRBJ2-2
TGCGCCAGCAGTGCCTCTGAGACAGGGTGGCCCGGGGAGCTGTTTTTT
CASSASETGWPGELFF
>NA|NA|TRBV6-1|TRBJ2-7
TGTGCCAGCAGTCTCTCTTATCGCGAGCAGTACTTC
CASSLSYREQYF
>NA|NA|TRBV11-2|TRBJ1-2
TGTGCCAGCAGCTTAACAGATTTCTATGGCTACACCTTC
CASSLTDFYGYTF
>NA|NA|TRBV5-4|TRBJ1-6
TGTGCCAGCAGCCCCACTCGGTTGGATTCACCCCTCCACTTT
CASSPTRLDSPLHF
>NA|NA|TRBV10-3|TRBJ2-1
TGTGCCATCAGTGCACAGGGTAATGAGCAGTTCTTC
CAISAQGNEQFF
>NA|TRBD1|TRBV6-1|TRBJ1-1
TGTGCCAGCAGTCCGGACAGGGCGACCACTGAAGCTTTCTTT
CASSPDRATTEAFF
>NA|NA|TRBV9|TRBJ1-4
TGTGCCAGCAGCGTAGCCACAAATAATGAAAAACTGTTTTTT
CASSVATNNEKLFF
>NA|TRBD1|TRBV28|TRBJ2-1
TGTGCCAGCAGTTCCCTGACAGGGGGGTCCTACAATGAGCAGTTCTTC
CASSSLTGGSYNEQFF
>NA|NA|TRBV7-6|TRBJ2-1
TGTGCCAGCAGCTTAAACCACAGGGTGGAGCAGTTCTTC
CASSLNHRVEQFF
>once|TRBD1|TRBV11-2|TRBJ2-5
TGTGCCAGCAGGGTGGGACAGGGGGGTAGAGAGACCCAGTACTTC
CASRVGQGGRETQYF
>few|NA|TRBV19|TRBJ2-2
TGTGCCGCAGGGGTGCTAAGTAGAGCCGGGGAGCTGTTTTTT
CAAGVLSRAGELFF
>NA|NA|TRBV6-5|TRBJ2-1
TGTGCCAGCAATGACCAGGGTTATGGGGAGCAGTTCTTC
CASNDQGYGEQFF
>NA|TRBD2|TRBV7-9|TRBJ2-5
TGTGCCAGCAGCTTAGGGGGGGGACTCCAAGAGACCCAGTACTTC
CASSLGGGLQETQYF
>NA|NA|TRBV18|TRBJ1-5
TGTGCCAGCTCATCGCAGGGGCTGGATAGCAATCAGCCCCAGCATTTT
CASSSQGLDSNQPQHF
>NA|TRBD1|TRBV10-3|TRBJ1-1
TGTGCCATCAGTGAGTCGACAGGGGAAGCTTTCTTT
CAISESTGEAFF
>NA|NA|TRBV20-1|TRBJ2-1
TGCAGTGCTAGGTCCGATGAGCAGTTCTTC
CSARSDEQFF
>NA|TRBD1|TRBV5-6|TRBJ2-7
TGTGCCAGCAGCCCAGGGACAGGGAGATCCTACGAGCAGTACTTC
CASSPGTGRSYEQYF
>NA|TRBD2|TRBV5-1|TRBJ2-1
TGCGCCAGCAGCGTACTAGCGGGGTCCTACAATGAGCAGTTCTTC
CASSVLAGSYNEQFF
>NA|NA|TRBV6-1|TRBJ1-2
TGTGCCAGCAGTGAAATGGGCGACGCCCATGGCTACACCTTC
CASSEMGDAHGYTF
>NA|NA|TRBV5-8|TRBJ1-4
TGTGCCAGCAGCTCTGGCATCGCAACTAATGAAAAACTGTTTTTT
CASSSGIATNEKLFF
>NA|NA|TRBV5-5|TRBJ2-7
TGTGCCAGCAGCTTGTTTAGGACAGCGAAGGAGCAGTACTTC
CASSLFRTAKEQYF
>NA|NA|TRBV15|TRBJ1-1
TGTGCCACCAGCAGCCGGGACATTAACACTGAAGCTTTCTTT
CATSSRDINTEAFF
>few|NA|TRBV27|TRBJ1-6
TGTGCCAGCAGTTTTACAGGAAATTCACCCCTCCACTTT
CASSFTGNSPLHF
>once|TRBD1|TRBV7-6|TRBJ1-1
TGTGCCAGCAGCTTAACTAGGGGGACAGTTCCTACTGAAGCTTTCTTT
CASSLTRGTVPTEAFF
>NA|NA|TRBV19|TRBJ2-7
TGTGCCAGTAGTACCGACATAGACTCCTACGAGCAGTACTTC
CASSTDIDSYEQYF
>NA|TRBD1|TRBV9|TRBJ2-7
TGTGCCAGCAGCGTAGGGACAGGCCCCTACGAGCAGTACTTC
CASSVGTGPYEQYF
>once|NA|TRBV9|TRBJ2-7
TGTGCCAGCAGCGTAGAACATACCACGGGCGAGCAGTACTTC
CASSVEHTTGEQYF
>NA|NA|TRBV6-4|TRBJ1-4
TGTGCCACCGGGAATGGGATGGAAAAACTGTTTTTT
CATGNGMEKLFF
>few|TRBD1|TRBV7-6|TRBJ1-2
TGTGCCAGCAGCCCGCGACAGGGAGCGGGTGGCTACACCTTC
CASSPRQGAGGYTF